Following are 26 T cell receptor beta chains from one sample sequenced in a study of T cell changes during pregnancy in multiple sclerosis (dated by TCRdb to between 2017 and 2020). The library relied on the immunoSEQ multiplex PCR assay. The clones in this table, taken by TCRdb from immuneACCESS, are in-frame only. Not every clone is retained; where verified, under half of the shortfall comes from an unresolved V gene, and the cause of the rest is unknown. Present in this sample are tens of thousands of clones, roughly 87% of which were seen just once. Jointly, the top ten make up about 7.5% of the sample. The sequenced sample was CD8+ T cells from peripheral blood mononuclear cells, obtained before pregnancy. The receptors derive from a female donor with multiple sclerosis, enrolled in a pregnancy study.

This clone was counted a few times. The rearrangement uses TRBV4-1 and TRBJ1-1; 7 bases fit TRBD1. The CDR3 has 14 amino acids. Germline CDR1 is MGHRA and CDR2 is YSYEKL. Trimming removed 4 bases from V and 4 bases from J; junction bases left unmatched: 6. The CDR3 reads CASSLQGIGTEAFF. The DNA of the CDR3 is TGCGCCAGCAGCCTACAGGGGATCGGCACTGAAGCTTTCTTT.

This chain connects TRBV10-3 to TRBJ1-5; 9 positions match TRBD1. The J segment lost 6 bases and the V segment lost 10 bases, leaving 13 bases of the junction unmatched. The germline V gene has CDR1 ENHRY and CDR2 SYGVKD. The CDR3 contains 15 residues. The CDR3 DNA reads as TGTGCCACCAACCCCGGGACAGGGATTGGTCAGCCCCAGCATTTT. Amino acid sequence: CATNPGTGIGQPQHF.

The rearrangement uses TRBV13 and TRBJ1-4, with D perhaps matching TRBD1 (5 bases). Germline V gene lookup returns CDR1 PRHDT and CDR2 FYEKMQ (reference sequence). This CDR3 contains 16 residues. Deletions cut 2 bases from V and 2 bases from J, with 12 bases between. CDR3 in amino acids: CASSLSPGGTNEKLFF. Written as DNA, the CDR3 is TGTGCCAGCAGCTTATCTCCGGGGGGGACTAATGAAAAACTGTTTTTT.

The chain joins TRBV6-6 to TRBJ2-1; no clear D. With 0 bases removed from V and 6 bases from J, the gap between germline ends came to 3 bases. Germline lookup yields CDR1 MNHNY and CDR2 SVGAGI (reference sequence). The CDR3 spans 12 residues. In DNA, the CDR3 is TGTGCCAGCAGTTACTCTCTCAATGAGCAGTTCTTC. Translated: CASSYSLNEQFF.

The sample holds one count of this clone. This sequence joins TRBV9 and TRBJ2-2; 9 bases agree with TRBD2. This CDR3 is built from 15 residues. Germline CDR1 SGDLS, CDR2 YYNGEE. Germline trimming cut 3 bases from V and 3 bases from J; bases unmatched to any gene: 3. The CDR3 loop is CASSDSGSDTGELFF. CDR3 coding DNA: TGTGCCAGCAGCGATAGCGGGAGTGACACCGGGGAGCTGTTTTTT.

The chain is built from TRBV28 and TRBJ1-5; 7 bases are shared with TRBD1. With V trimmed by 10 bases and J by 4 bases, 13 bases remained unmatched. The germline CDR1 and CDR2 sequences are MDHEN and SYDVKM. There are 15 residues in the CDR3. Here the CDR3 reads CATKTGPGSNQPQHF. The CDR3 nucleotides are TGTGCCACCAAGACAGGGCCCGGGTCAAATCAGCCCCAGCATTTT.

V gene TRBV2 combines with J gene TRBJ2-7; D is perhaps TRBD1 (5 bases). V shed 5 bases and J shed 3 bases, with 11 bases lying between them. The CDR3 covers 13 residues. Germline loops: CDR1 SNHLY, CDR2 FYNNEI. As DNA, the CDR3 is TGTGCCAGCAGTTCGGACAACCACTACGAGCAGTACTTC. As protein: CASSSDNHYEQYF.

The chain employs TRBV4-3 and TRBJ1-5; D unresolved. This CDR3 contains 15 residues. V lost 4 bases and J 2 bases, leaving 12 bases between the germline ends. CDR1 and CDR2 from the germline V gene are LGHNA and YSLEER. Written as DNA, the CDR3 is TGCGCCAGCAGCCTCGGACGGAGGGGCAATCAGCCCCAGCATTTT. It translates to CASSLGRRGNQPQHF.

The DNA of the CDR3 is TGTGCCAGCAGCTTAGCGGGGACAGCTAACTATGGCTACACCTTC. This translates into CASSLAGTANYGYTF. V gene TRBV7-9 combines with J gene TRBJ1-2; 7 nucleotides align to TRBD1. This CDR3 has 15 residues. The J segment lost 0 bases and the V segment lost 0 bases, leaving 1 base of the junction unmatched. Germline CDR1 reads SEHNR; CDR2 reads FQNEAQ (reference sequence).

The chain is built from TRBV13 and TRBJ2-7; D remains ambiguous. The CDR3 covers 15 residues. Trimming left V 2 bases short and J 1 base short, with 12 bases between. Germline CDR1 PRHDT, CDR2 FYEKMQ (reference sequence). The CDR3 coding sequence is TGTGCCAGCAGCTTAACTATGAGTGGTTCCTACGAGCAGTACTTC. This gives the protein CASSLTMSGSYEQYF. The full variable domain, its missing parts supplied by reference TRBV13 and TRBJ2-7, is AAGVIQSPRHLIKEKRETATLKCYPIPRHDTVYWYQQGPGQDPQFLISFYEKMQSDKGSIPDRFSAQQFSDYHSELNMSSLELGDSALYFCASSLTMSGSYEQYFGPGTRLTVT.

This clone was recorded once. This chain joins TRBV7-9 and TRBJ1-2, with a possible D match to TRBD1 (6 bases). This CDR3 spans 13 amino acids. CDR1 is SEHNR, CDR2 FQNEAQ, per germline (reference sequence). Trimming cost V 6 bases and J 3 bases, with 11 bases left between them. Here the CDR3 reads CASRSTGYYGYTF. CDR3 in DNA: TGTGCCAGCAGGTCCACAGGGTACTATGGCTACACCTTC.

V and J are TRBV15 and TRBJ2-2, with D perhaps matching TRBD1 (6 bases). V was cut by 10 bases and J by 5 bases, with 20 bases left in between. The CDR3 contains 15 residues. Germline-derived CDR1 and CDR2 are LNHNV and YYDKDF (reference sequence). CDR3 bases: TGTGCCAGCAATCATCGGGACACCCTTACCGGGGAGCTGTTTTTT. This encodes CASNHRDTLTGELFF. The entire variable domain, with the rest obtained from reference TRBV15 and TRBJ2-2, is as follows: DAMVIQNPRYQVTQFGKPVTLSCSQTLNHNVMYWYQQKSSQAPKLLFHYYDKDFNNEADTPDNFQSRRPNTSFCFLDIRSPGLGDTAMYLCASNHRDTLTGELFFGEGSRLTVL.

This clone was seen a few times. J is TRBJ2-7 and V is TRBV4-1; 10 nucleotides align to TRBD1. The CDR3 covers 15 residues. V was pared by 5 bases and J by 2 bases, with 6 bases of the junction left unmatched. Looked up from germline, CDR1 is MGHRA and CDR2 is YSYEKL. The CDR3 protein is CASSYGQGETYEQYF. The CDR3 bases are TGCGCCAGCAGCTACGGACAGGGGGAAACCTACGAGCAGTACTTC.

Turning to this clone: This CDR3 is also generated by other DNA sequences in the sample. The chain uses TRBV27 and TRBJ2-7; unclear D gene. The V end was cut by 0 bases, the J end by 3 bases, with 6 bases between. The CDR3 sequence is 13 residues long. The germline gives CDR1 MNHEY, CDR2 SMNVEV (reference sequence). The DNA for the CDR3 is TGTGCCAGCAGTTTATCACTCGGCTACGAGCAGTACTTC. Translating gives CASSLSLGYEQYF.

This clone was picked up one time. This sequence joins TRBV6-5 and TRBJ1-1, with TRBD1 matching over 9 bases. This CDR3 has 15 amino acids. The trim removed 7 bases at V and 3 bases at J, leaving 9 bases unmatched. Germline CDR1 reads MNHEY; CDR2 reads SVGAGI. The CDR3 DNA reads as TGTGCCAGCATTCAACCGGGACAGGGATACACTGAAGCTTTCTTT. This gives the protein CASIQPGQGYTEAFF.

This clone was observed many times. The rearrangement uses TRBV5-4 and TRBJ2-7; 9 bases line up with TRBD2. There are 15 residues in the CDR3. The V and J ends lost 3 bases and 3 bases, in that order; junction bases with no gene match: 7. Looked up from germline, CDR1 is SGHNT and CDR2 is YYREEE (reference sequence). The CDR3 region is CASSWLAGGNYEQYF. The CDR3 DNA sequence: TGTGCCAGCAGCTGGCTGGCGGGGGGGAACTACGAGCAGTACTTC.

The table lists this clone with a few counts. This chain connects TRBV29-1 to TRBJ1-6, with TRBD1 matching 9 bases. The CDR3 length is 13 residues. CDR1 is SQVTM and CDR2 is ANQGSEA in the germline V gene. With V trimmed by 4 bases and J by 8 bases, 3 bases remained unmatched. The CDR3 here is CSVGTGEDSPLHF. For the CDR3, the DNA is TGCAGCGTTGGGACAGGGGAGGATTCACCCCTCCACTTT.

As DNA, the CDR3 is TGTGCCACCAGCGCCCACCTACAGGGGGCCACTGAAGCTTTCTTT. Its protein is CATSAHLQGATEAFF. The chain couples TRBV15 to TRBJ1-1; TRBD1 matches 9 bases. V trimming: 5 bases; J trimming: 4 bases; junction bases outside the gene matches: 8. The germline V gene has CDR1 LNHNV and CDR2 YYDKDF (reference sequence). The CDR3 is 15 amino acids. Supplemented by reference TRBV15 and TRBJ1-1, the full variable domain reads DAMVIQNPRYQVTQFGKPVTLSCSQTLNHNVMYWYQQKSSQAPKLLFHYYDKDFNNEADTPDNFQSRRPNTSFCFLDIRSPGLGDTAMYLCATSAHLQGATEAFFGQGTRLTVV.

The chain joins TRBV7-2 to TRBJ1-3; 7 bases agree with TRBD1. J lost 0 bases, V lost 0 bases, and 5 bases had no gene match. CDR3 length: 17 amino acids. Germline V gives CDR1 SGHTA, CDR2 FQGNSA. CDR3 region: CASSLAGGLNSGNTIYF. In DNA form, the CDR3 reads TGTGCCAGCAGCTTAGCAGGGGGCCTTAACTCTGGAAACACCATATATTTT. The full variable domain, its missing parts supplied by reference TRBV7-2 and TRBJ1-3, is GAGVSQSPSNKVTEKGKDVELRCDPISGHTALYWYRQSLGQGLEFLIYFQGNSAPDKSGLPSDRFSAERTGGSVSTLTIQRTQQEDSAVYLCASSLAGGLNSGNTIYFGEGSWLTVV.

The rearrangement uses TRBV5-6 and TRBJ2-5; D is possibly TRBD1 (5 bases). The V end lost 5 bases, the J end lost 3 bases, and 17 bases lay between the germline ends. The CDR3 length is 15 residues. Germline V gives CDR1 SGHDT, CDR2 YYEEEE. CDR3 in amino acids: CASSQVAGLEETQYF. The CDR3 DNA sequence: TGTGCCAGCAGTCAAGTGGCAGGGCTAGAAGAGACCCAGTACTTC.

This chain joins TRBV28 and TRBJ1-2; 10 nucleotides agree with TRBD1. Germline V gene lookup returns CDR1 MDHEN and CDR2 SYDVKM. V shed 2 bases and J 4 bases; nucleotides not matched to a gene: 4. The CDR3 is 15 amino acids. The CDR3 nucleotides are TGTGCCAGCAGTTTAGTGACAGGGGGCAGCTATGGCTACACCTTC. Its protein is CASSLVTGGSYGYTF.

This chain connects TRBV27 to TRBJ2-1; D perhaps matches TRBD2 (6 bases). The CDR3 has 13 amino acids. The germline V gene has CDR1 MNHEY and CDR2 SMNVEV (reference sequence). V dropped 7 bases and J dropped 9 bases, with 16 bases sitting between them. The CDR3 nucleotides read TGTGCCAGCACCTTTTCGACTAGTAGTGAGCAGTTCTTC. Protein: CASTFSTSSEQFF.

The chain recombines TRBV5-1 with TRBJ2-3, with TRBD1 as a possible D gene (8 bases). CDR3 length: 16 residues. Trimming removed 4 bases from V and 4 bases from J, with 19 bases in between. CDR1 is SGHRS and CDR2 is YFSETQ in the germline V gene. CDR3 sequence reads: CASSQGYRGGADTQYF. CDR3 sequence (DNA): TGCGCCAGCAGCCAGGGCTACAGGGGGGGGGCAGATACGCAGTATTTT.

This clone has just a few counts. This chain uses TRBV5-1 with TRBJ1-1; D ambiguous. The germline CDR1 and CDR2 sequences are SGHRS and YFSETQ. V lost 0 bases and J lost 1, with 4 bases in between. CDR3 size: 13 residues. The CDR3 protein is CASSLDRNTEAFF. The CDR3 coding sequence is TGCGCCAGCAGCTTGGACAGGAACACTGAAGCTTTCTTT.

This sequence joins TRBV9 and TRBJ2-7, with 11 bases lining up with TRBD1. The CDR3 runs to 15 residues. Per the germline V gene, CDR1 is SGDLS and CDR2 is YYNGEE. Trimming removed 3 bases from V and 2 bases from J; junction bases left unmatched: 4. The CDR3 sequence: CASSGGQGAPYEQYF. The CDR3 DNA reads TGTGCCAGCAGCGGCGGACAGGGGGCCCCCTACGAGCAGTACTTC. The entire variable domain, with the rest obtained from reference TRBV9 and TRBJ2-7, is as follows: DSGVTQTPKHLITATGQRVTLRCSPRSGDLSVYWYQQSLDQGLQFLIQYYNGEERAKGNILERFSAQQFPDLHSELNLSSLELGDSALYFCASSGGQGAPYEQYFGPGTRLTVT.

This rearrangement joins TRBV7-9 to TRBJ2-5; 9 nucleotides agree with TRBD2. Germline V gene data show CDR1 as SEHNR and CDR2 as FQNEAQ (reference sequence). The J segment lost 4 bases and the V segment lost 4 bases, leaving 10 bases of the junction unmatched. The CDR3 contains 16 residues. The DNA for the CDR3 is TGTGCCAGCAGCTACGCCCCCACAGCGGGAGGAGAGACCCAGTACTTC. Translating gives CASSYAPTAGGETQYF.